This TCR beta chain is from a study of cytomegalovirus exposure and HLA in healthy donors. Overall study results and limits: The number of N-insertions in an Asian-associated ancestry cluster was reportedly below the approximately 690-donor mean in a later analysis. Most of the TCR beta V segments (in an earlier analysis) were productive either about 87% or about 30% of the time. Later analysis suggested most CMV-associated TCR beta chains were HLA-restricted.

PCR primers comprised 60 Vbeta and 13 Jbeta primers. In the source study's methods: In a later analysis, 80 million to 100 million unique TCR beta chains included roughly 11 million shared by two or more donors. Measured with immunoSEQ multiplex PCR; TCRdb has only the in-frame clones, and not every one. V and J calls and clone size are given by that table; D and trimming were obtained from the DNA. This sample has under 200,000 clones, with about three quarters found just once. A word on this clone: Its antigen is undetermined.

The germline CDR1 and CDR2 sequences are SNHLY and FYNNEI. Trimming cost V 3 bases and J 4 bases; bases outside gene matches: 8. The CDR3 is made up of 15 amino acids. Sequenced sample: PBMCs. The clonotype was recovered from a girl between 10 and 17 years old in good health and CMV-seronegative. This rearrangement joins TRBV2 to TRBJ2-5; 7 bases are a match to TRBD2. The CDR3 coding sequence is TGTGCCAGCAGTGAGCTAGCGGCCCTTAGAGAGACCCAGTACTTC. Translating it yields CASSELAALRETQYF.